Here is one T cell receptor (beta chain) with its context. What it binds is unknown. This specimen comes from a study of cytomegalovirus exposure and HLA in healthy donors. General observations from the study: About 87% or about 30% of the time was how often most TCR beta V segments were productive, according to an earlier analysis. Common viral pathogens seemed, in a later analysis, to connect with several of the most significant clusters.

This CDR3 comprises 12 residues. Per germline, CDR1 SEHNR and CDR2 FQNEAQ (reference sequence). Deletions cut 5 bases from V and 16 bases from J, with 15 bases between. In the PCR, 60 Vbeta and 13 Jbeta primers were used. Sequencing was performed with immunoSEQ multiplex PCR; in TCRdb, only in-frame clones are kept and a portion is missing. This repertoire shows about 180,000 clones, 79% found once; its top ten account for more than 0.55%. This clonotype was sampled from a woman aged 35 to 49 in good health and CMV-seronegative. Sequenced input: PBMCs. The chain is built from TRBV7-9 and TRBJ1-6, with D perhaps matching TRBD1 (6 bases). CDR3 bases: TGTGCCAGCAGCGGAAAGGGACAACCACTCCACTTT. This codes for CASSGKGQPLHF.